The clone carrying this TCR beta chain was observed a few times. Its antigen remains unidentified. The data stem from a study of CD8 T cells in Susac syndrome. Whole-study findings and limits: As the study acknowledged, the number of individuals who were part of its TCR sequencing and HLA analysis was relatively small.

The multiple sclerosis control group consisted of treatment-naive patients whose relapsing-remitting disease, which was either stable or active, fulfilled revised McDonald criteria. Random hexamers primed reverse transcription of about 0.45 to 1 ug RNA. Amplification of TCR beta CDR3 across 54 Vbeta and 13 Jbeta was performed with immunoSEQ multiplex PCR. TCRdb used MiXCR to reprocess the immunoSEQ multiplex PCR reads, holding one entry per CDR3 protein. The sample has 350,000 to 550,000 distinct CDR3 sequences, approximately 85% seen once. This CDR3 is built from 13 residues. The germline V gene has CDR1 MNHEY and CDR2 SMNVEV (reference sequence). V lost 2 bases and J 4 bases, leaving 8 bases between the germline ends.

The sequence was obtained from a human donor with multiple sclerosis. The sample was CD8+ T cells from PBMCs. The chain links TRBV27 to TRBJ1-2; no clear D gene. The CDR3, as DNA: TGTGCCAGCAGTTTAGGCAGTACCTATGGCTACACCTTC. Translation gives CASSLGSTYGYTF.